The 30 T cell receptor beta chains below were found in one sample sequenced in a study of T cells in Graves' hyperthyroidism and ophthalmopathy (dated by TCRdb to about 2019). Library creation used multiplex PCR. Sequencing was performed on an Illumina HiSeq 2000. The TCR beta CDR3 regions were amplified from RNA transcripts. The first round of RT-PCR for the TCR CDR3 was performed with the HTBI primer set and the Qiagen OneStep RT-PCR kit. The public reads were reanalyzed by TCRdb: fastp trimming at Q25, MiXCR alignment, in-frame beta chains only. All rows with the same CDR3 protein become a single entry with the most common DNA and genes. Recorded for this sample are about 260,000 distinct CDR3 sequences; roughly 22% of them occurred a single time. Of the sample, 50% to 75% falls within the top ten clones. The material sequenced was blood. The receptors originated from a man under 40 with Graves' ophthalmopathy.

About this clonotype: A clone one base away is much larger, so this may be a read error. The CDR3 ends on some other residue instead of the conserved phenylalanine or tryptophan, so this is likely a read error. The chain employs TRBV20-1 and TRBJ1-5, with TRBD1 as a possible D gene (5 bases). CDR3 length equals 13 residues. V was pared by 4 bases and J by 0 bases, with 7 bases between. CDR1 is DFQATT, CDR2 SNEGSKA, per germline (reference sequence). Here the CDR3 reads CSAMGDSNQPQHL. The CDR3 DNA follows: TGCAGTGCTATGGGGGATAGCAATCAGCCCCAGCATCTT.

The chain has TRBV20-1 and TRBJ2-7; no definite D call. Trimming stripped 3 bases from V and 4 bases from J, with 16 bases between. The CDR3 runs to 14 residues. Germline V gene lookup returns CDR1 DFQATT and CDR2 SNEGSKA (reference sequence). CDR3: CSARLLEYIYEQYF. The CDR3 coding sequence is TGCAGTGCTAGGCTCCTGGAGTACATTTACGAGCAGTACTTC.

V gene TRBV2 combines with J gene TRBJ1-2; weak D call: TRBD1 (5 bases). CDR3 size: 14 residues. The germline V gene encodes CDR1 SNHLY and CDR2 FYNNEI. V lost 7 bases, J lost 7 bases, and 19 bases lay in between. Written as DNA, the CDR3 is TGTGCCAGCACCTACTCGGGGGGTATAAGTGGCTACACCTTC. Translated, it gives CASTYSGGISGYTF.

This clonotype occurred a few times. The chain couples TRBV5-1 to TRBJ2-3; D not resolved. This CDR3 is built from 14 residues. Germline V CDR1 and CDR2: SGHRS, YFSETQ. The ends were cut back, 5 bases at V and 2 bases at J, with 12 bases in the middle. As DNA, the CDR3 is TGCGCCAGCAGGACTTGGTCCAACACAGATACGCAGTATTTT. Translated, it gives CASRTWSNTDTQYF.

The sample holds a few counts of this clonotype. For the CDR3, the DNA is TGTGCCAGCAGCTTAGGGAACAGGATTAACTATGGCTACACCTTC. Translating it yields CASSLGNRINYGYTF. V gene TRBV7-9 combines with J gene TRBJ1-2, with D tentatively TRBD1 (5 bases). The CDR3 is made up of 15 amino acids. Trimming left V 1 base short and J 1 base short, with 10 bases between. From germline, CDR1 is SEHNR and CDR2 FQNEAQ (reference sequence). Full variable domain (remainder filled in from reference TRBV7-9 and TRBJ1-2): DTGVSQNPRHKITKRGQNVTFRCDPISEHNRLYWYRQTLGQGPEFLTYFQNEAQLEKSRLLSDRFSAERPKGSFSTLEIQRTEQGDSAMYLCASSLGNRINYGYTFGSGTRLTVV.

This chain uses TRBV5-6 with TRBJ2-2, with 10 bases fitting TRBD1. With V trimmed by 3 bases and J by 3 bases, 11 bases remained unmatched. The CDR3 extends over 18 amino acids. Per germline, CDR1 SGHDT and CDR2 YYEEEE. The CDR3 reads CASSSWLDRGLDTGELFF. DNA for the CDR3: TGTGCCAGCAGCTCTTGGCTCGACAGGGGGCTGGACACCGGGGAGCTGTTTTTT.

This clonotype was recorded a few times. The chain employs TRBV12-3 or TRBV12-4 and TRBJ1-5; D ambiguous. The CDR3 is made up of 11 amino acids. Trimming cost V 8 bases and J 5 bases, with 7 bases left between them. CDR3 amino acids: CASGEDQPQHF. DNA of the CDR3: TGTGCCAGCGGAGAAGATCAGCCCCAGCATTTT.

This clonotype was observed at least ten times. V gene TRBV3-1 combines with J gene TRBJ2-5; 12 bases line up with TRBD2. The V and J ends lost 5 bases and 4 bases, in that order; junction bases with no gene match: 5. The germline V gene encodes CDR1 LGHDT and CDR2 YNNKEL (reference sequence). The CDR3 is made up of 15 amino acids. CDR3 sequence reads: CASSNAGLAGETQYF. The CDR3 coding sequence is TGTGCCAGCAGCAACGCGGGACTAGCGGGAGAGACCCAGTACTTC.

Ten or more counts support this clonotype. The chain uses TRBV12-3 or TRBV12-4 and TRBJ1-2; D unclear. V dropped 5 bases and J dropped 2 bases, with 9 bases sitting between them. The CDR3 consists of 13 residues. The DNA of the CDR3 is TGTGCCAGCAGTCCCACCAGGAACTATGGCTACACCTTC. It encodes CASSPTRNYGYTF.

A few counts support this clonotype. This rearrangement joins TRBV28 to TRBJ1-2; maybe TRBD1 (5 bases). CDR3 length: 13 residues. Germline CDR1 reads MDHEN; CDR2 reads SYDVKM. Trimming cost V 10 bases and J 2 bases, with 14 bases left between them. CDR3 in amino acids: CATLRRENYGYTF. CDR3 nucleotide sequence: TGTGCCACTCTTCGCAGGGAAAACTATGGCTACACCTTC.

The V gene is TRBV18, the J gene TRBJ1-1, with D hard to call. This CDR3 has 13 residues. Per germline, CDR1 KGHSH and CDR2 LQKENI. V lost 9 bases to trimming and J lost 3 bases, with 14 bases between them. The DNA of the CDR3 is TGTGCCAGTTTCAAGCAAGGGCACACTGAAGCTTTCTTT. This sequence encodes CASFKQGHTEAFF. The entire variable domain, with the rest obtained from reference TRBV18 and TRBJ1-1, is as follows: NAGVMQNPRHLVRRRGQEARLRCSPMKGHSHVYWYRQLPEEGLKFMVYLQKENIIDESGMPKERFSAEFPKEGPSILRIQQVVRGDSAAYFCASFKQGHTEAFFGQGTRLTVV.

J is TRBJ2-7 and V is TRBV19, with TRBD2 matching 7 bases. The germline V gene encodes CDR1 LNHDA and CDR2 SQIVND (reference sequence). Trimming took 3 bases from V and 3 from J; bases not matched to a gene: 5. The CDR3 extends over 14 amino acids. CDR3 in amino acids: CASSISERGYEQYF. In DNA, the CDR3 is TGTGCCAGTAGTATTAGCGAGCGGGGCTACGAGCAGTACTTC.

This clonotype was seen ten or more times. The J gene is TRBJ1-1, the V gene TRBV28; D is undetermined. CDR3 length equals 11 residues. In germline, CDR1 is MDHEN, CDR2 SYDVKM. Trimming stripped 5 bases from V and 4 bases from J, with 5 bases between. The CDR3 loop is CASSLSTEAFF. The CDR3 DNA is TGTGCCAGCAGTCTCTCCACTGAAGCTTTCTTT.

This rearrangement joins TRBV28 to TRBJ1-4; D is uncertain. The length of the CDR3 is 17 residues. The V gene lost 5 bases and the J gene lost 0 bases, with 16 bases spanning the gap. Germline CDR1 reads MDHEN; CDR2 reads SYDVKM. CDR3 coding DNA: TGTGCCAGCAGTGTCCCCGGACGGTCTGCAACTAATGAAAAACTGTTTTTT. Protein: CASSVPGRSATNEKLFF. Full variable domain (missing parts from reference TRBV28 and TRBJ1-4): DVKVTQSSRYLVKRTGEKVFLECVQDMDHENMFWYRQDPGLGLRLIYFSYDVKMKEKGDIPEGYSVSREKKERFSLILESASTNQTSMYLCASSVPGRSATNEKLFFGSGTQLSVL.

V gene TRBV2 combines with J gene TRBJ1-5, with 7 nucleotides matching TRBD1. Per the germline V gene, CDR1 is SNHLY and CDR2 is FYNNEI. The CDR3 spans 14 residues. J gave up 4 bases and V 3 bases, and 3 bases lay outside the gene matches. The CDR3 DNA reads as TGTGCCAGCAGTGAGCGGGACAGAAATCAGCCCCAGCATTTT. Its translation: CASSERDRNQPQHF.

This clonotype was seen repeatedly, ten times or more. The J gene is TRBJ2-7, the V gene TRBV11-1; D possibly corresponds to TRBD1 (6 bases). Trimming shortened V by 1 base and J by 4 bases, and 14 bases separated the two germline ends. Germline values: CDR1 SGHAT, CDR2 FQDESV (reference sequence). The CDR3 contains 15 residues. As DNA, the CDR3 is TGTGCCAGCAGCTTAGACAGGGTCGGTTCGTACGAGCAGTACTTC. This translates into CASSLDRVGSYEQYF.

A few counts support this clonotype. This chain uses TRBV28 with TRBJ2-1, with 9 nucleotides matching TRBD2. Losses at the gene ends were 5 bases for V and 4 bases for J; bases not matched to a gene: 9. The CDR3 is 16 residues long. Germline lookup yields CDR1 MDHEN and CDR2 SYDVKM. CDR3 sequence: CASSRGGGRVYNEQFF. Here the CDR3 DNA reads TGTGCCAGCAGTCGTGGGGGCGGGAGGGTTTACAATGAGCAGTTCTTC.

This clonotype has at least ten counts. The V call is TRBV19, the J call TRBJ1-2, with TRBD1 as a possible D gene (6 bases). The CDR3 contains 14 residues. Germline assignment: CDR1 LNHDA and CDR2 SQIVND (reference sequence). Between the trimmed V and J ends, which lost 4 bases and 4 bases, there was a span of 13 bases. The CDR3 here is CASSTDRILYGYTF. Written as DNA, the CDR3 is TGTGCCAGTAGTACTGACAGGATTCTCTATGGCTACACCTTC.

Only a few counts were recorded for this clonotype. CDR3 sequence: CASSLDRGGSYLEYF. In DNA form, the CDR3 reads TGTGCCAGCAGCTTAGATAGAGGCGGGAGTTATCTGGAGTACTTC. V gene TRBV11-2 combines with J gene TRBJ2-5; 7 bases align to TRBD2. The CDR3 contains 15 residues. In germline, CDR1 is SGHAT, CDR2 FQNNGV. Trimming cost V 0 bases and J 12 bases; bases outside gene matches: 13. Combining the CDR3 with reference TRBV11-2 and TRBJ2-5 gives the whole variable domain EAGVAQSPRYKIIEKRQSVAFWCNPISGHATLYWYQQILGQGPKLLIQFQNNGVVDDSQLPKDRFSAERLKGVDSTLKIQPAKLEDSAVYLCASSLDRGGSYLEYFGPGTRLLVL.

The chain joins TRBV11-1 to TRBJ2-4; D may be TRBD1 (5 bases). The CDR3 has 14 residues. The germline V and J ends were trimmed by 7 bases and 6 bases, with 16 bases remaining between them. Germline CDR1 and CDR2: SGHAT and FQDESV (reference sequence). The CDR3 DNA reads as TGTGCCAGCACCCTGATCGGGCAGGGAAACATTCAGTACTTC. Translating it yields CASTLIGQGNIQYF.

CDR3 nucleotides: TGTGCCAGCAGCTTCGCGGTAAGGGACGAGCAGTACTTC. Amino acids: CASSFAVRDEQYF. V usage is TRBV7-3 and J usage is TRBJ2-7; no reliable D call. Trimming shortened V by 3 bases and J by 5 bases, and 11 bases separated the two germline ends. The CDR3 contains 13 residues. Germline CDR1 reads SGHTA; CDR2 reads FQGTGA.

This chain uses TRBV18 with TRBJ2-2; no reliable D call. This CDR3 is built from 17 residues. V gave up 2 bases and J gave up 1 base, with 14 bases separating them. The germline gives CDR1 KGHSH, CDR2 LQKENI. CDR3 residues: CASSPTIRVGNTGELFF. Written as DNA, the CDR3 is TGTGCCAGCTCACCAACCATTCGGGTTGGGAACACCGGGGAGCTGTTTTTT.

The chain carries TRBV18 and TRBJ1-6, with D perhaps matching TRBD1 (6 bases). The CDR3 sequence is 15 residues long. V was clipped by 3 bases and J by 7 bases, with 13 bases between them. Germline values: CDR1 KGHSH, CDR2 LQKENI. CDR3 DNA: TGTGCCAGCTCACCCTCAGAGGGGGTGAATTCACCCCTCCACTTT. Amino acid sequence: CASSPSEGVNSPLHF.

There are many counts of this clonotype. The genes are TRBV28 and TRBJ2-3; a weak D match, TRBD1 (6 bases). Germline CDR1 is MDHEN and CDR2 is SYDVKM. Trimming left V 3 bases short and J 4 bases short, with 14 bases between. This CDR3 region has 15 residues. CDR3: CASSLLQGMSDTQYF. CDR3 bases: TGTGCCAGCAGTTTGTTGCAGGGGATGTCAGATACGCAGTATTTT. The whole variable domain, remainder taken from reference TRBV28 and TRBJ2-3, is DVKVTQSSRYLVKRTGEKVFLECVQDMDHENMFWYRQDPGLGLRLIYFSYDVKMKEKGDIPEGYSVSREKKERFSLILESASTNQTSMYLCASSLLQGMSDTQYFGPGTRLTVL.

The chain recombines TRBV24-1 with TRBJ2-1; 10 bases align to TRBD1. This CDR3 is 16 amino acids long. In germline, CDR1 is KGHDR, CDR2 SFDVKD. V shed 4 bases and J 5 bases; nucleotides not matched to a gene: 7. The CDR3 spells CATSDLPGQGNNEQFF. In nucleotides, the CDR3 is TGTGCCACCAGTGACCTACCGGGACAGGGGAACAATGAGCAGTTCTTC.

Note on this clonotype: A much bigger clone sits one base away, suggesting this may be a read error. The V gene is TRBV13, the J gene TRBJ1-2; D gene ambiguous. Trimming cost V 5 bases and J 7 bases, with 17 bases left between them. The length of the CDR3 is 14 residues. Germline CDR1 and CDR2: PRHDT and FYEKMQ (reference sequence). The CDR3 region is CASSPHKGLAGYTF. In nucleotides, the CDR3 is TGTGCCAGCAGCCCCCACAAAGGGTTGGCTGGCTACACCTTC.

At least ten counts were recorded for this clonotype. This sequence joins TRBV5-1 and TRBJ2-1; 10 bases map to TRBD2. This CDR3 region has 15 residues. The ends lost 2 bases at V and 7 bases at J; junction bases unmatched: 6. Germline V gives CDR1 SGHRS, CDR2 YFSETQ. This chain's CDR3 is CASSFYWTSGNEQFF. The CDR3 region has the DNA TGCGCCAGCAGCTTCTACTGGACTAGCGGTAATGAGCAGTTCTTC.

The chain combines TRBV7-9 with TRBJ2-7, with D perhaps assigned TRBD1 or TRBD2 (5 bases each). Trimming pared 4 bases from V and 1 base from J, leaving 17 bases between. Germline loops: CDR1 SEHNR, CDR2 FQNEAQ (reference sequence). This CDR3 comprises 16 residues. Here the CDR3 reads CASSSAEGPSSYEQYF. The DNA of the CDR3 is TGTGCCAGCAGCTCCGCCGAGGGACCCTCTTCCTACGAGCAGTACTTC. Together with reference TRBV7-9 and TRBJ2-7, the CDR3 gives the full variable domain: DTGVSQNPRHKITKRGQNVTFRCDPISEHNRLYWYRQTLGQGPEFLTYFQNEAQLEKSRLLSDRFSAERPKGSFSTLEIQRTEQGDSAMYLCASSSAEGPSSYEQYFGPGTRLTVT.

CDR3 bases: TGCGCCAGTAGAGGGACTTCCAGCTCCTACAATGAGCAGTTCTTC. Translating gives CASRGTSSSYNEQFF. The rearrangement links TRBV10-2 to TRBJ2-1; a possible D gene is TRBD2 (6 bases). Germline V gene lookup returns CDR1 WSHSY and CDR2 SAAADI. Trimming stripped 9 bases from V and 0 bases from J, with 15 bases between. This CDR3 is 15 amino acids long.

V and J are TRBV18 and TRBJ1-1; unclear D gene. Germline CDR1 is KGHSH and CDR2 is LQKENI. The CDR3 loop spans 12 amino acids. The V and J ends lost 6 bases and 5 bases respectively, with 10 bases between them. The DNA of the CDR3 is TGTGCCAGCTCCCTTGAATTAACTGAAGCTTTCTTT. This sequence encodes CASSLELTEAFF.